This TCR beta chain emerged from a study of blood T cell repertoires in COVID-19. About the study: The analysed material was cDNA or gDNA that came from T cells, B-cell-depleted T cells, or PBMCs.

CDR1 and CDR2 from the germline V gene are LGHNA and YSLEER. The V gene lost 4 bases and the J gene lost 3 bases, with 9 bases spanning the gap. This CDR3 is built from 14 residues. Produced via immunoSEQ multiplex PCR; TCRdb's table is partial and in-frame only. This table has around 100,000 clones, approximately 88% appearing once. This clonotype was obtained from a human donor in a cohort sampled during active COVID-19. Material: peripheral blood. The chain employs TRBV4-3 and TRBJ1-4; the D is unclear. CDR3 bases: TGCGCCAGCAGCCCAACTCTGGCTAATGAAAAACTGTTTTTT. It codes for CASSPTLANEKLFF.